The clone carrying this T cell receptor (beta chain) was observed a few times. This record belongs to a study of cytomegalovirus exposure and HLA in healthy donors. The primer mix had 60 Vbeta and 13 Jbeta primers. Here immunoSEQ multiplex PCR was the method, and the copy in TCRdb shows in-frame clones only, minus some. The sample has fewer than 150,000 clones; about 80% are singletons. The sample consisted of PBMCs. This TCR came from a man in his fifties or sixties in good health and CMV-seronegative.

The CDR3 sequence is CASSQGTGPGEQYF. The DNA of the CDR3 is TGTGCCAGCAGTCAAGGGACAGGGCCGGGCGAGCAGTACTTC. The rearrangement uses TRBV27 and TRBJ2-7; 9 bases agree with TRBD1. The CDR3 length is 14 residues. Germline trimming cut 5 bases from V and 6 bases from J; bases unmatched to any gene: 8. Germline lookup yields CDR1 MNHEY and CDR2 SMNVEV (reference sequence).